This T cell receptor (beta chain) was profiled in a study of shared clonotypes between healthy human individuals. About the research overall: Three plates each covered CD4 naive and memory; CD8 naive two, CD8 memory one. General study results and limits: With a few donors compared, around 5.4% of naive CD4 clonotypes were shared.

The naive CD8 subset, CD45RO-negative cells positively selected for CCR7, excluded terminally differentiated effector memory CD45RA+ cells. Concerning this clone: The antigen is not known. Other DNA variants within this sample encode the same CDR3.

This CDR3 is built from 14 residues. Germline CDR1 is MDHEN and CDR2 is SYDVKM. With 5 bases clipped from V and 2 bases from J, the junction kept 2 bases outside the gene matches. For every subset, genomic DNA was evenly distributed across several immunoSEQ plates. Original processing methods: Because ImmunoSEQ provided only junction sequences with no quality scores, the filtering differed. Only in-frame clones appear in the TCRdb table, and some are missing; sequencing was by immunoSEQ multiplex PCR. V, J and clone size are taken as reported in that table, and D and trimming were inferred from the DNA itself. The sample carries more than 2 million clones, 93% recorded once.

The receptor was isolated from a man aged 18 to 35 in good health. Some clones in this sample may be carry-over from other donors' samples. The chain couples TRBV28 to TRBJ2-7, with TRBD1 matching over 11 bases. Sequences were obtained from naive CD8+ T cells from PBMCs. CDR3 DNA: TGTGCCAGCAGTCCGGACAGGGGGCCCTACGAGCAGTACTTC. Translation gives CASSPDRGPYEQYF.